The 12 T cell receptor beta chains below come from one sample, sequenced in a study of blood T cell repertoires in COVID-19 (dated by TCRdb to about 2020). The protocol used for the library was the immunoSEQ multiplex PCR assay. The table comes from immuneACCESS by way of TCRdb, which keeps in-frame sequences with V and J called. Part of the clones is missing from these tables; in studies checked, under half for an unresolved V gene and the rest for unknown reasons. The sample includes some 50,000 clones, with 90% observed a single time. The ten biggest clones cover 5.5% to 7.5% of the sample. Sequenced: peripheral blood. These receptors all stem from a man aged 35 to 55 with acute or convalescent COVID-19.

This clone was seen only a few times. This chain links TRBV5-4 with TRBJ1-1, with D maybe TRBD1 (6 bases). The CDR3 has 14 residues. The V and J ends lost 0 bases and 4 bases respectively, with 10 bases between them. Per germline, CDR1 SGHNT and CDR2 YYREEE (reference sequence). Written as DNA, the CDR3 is TGTGCCAGCAGCTTGGCTGGGGGCCTCACTGAAGCTTTCTTT. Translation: CASSLAGGLTEAFF.

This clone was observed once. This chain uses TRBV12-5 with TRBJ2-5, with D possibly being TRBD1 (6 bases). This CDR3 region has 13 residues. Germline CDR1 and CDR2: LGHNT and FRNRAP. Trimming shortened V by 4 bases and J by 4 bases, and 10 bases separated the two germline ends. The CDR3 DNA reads TGTGCTAGTGGTTACCACAGGGCAGAGACCCAGTACTTC. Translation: CASGYHRAETQYF.

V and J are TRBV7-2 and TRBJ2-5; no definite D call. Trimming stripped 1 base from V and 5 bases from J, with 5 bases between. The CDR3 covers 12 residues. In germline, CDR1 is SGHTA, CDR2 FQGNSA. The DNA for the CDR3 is TGTGCCAGCAGCTTAGATCGGGAGACCCAGTACTTC. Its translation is CASSLDRETQYF.

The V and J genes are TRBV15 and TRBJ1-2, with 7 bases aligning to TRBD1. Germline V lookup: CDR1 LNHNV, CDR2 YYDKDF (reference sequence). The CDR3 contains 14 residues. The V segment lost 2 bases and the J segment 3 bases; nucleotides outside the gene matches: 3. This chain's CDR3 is CATSRQGQHYGYTF. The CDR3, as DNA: TGTGCCACCAGCAGACAGGGACAGCACTATGGCTACACCTTC.

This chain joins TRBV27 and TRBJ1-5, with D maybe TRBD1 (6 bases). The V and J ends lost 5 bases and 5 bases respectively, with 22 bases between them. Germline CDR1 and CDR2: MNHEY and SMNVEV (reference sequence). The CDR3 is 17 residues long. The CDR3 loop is CASSPSETGGYDQPQHF. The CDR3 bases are TGTGCCAGCAGTCCCTCGGAAACGGGGGGCTATGATCAGCCCCAGCATTTT.

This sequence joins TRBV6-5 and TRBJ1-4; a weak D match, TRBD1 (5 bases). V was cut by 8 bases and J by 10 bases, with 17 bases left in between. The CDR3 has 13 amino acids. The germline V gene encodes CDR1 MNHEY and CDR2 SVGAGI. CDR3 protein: CASRGGEGAKLFF. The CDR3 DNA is TGTGCCAGCCGGGGGGGAGAAGGGGCAAAACTGTTTTTT.

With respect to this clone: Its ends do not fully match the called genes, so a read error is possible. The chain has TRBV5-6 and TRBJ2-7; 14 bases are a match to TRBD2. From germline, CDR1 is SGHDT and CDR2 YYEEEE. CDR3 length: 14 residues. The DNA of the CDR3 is TGTGCCAGCAGCTTGGGACTAGCGGGAGGGCCCTTAGACTTC. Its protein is CASSLGLAGGPLDF.

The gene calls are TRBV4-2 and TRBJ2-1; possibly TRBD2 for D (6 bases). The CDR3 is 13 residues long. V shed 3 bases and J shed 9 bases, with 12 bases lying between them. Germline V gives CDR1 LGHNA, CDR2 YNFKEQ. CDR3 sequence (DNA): TGTGCCAGCAGCCACCCTAGCGCTGTTGAGCAGTTCTTC. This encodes CASSHPSAVEQFF.

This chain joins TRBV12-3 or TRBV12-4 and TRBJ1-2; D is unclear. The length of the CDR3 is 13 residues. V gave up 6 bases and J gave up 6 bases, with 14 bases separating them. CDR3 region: CASSPRSTDGYTF. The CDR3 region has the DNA TGTGCCAGCAGCCCGAGGAGCACCGATGGCTACACCTTC.

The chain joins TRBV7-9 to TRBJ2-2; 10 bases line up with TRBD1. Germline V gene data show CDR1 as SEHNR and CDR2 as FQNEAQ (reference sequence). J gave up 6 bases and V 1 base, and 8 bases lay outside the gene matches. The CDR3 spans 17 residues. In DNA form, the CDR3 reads TGTGCCAGCAGCTTAGTGGCGGGACAGGGGATCCCCGGGGAGCTGTTTTTT. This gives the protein CASSLVAGQGIPGELFF.

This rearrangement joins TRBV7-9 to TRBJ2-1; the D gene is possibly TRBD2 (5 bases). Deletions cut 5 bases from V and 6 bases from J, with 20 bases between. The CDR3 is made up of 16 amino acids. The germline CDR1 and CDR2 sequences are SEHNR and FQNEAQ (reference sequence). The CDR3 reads CASSRGVLESSNEQFF. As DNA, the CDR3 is TGTGCCAGCAGCCGGGGTGTACTAGAGTCCAGCAATGAGCAGTTCTTC.

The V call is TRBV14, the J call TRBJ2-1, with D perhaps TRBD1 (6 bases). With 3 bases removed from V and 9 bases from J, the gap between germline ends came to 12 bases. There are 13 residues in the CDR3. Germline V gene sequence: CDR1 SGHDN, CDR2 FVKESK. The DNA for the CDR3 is TGTGCCAGCAGCCAGGTCAGGGGCGGTGAGCAGTTCTTC. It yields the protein CASSQVRGGEQFF. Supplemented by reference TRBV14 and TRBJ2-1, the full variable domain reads EAGVTQFPSHSVIEKGQTVTLRCDPISGHDNLYWYRRVMGKEIKFLLHFVKESKQDESGMPNNRFLAERTGGTYSTLKVQPAELEDSGVYFCASSQVRGGEQFFGPGTRLTVL.